These T cell receptor beta chains were read from a single sample in a study of cytomegalovirus exposure and HLA in healthy donors. The repertoire was sequenced with immunoSEQ multiplex PCR; TCRdb's copy has only in-frame clones and lacks some. The data contain some 180,000 clones, 87% of them seen just once; the ten biggest clones take up more than 1%. Sequencing was carried out using PBMCs. The receptor set was obtained from a boy aged 2-9 years in good health and CMV-seronegative. CDR3s include the opening cysteine and the closing phenylalanine or tryptophan. The order of the fields is V gene, D gene, clone size, J gene, CDR3 DNA, CDR3 protein. D genes are given only for firm matches. Clone size is not always given. Where it is, it says once, few, many or a class for expanded clones.

>TRBV5-1|NA|NA|TRBJ2-5
TGCGCCAGCAGCTTGGCCGGGGAAGGAGAGACCCAGTACTTC
CASSLAGEGETQYF
>TRBV9|TRBD1|NA|TRBJ2-1
TGTGCCAGCAGCCCCAGGGGACAGTACAATGAGCAGTTCTTC
CASSPRGQYNEQFF
>TRBV30|TRBD1|NA|TRBJ1-2
TGTGCCTGGAGTAGACAGGGGGTCGAGCATGGCTACACCTTC
CAWSRQGVEHGYTF
>TRBV5-1|TRBD2|NA|TRBJ2-7
TGCGCCAGCAGCTACGGACTAGCGGACAGCTCCTACGAGCAGTACTTC
CASSYGLADSSYEQYF
>TRBV29-1|NA|NA|TRBJ2-2
TGCAGCGTTGAATGGGGGGGGCCCGGGGAGCTGTTTTTT
CSVEWGGPGELFF
>TRBV6-5|NA|few|TRBJ2-7
TGTGCCAGCAGTTATGGCCGAAGAACGTCCTACGAGCAGTACTTC
CASSYGRRTSYEQYF
>TRBV9|NA|NA|TRBJ2-1
TGTGCCAGCAGCGTAGAGGACTTGAGCTCCTACAATGAGCAGTTCTTC
CASSVEDLSSYNEQFF
>TRBV10-1|NA|NA|TRBJ2-3
TGCGCCAGCAGTTGGGGACAACTAACTAGCACAGATACGCAGTATTTT
CASSWGQLTSTDTQYF
>TRBV7-8|TRBD2|NA|TRBJ2-3
TGTGCCAGCAGCTTAGCGGGGCGGGGCCTAGCGGGGGGGCAAACAGATACGCAGTATTTT
CASSLAGRGLAGGQTDTQYF
>TRBV28|NA|NA|TRBJ2-3
TGTGCCAGCAGTCGGGAATCCACTAGCACAGATACGCAGTATTTT
CASSRESTSTDTQYF
>TRBV5-6|TRBD2|NA|TRBJ2-3
TGTGCCAGCAGCTTGGGTAGCGGGGGGATCACAGATACGCAGTATTTT
CASSLGSGGITDTQYF
>TRBV5-1|NA|NA|TRBJ2-7
TGCGCCAGCAGCTTGGAGTTGAGAGGGAAAAACAACGAGCAGTACTTC
CASSLELRGKNNEQYF
>TRBV28|TRBD1|NA|TRBJ1-5
TGTGCCAGCAGTTTCGCGGGACAGGGCCAGCCCCAGCATTTT
CASSFAGQGQPQHF
>TRBV9|TRBD2|NA|TRBJ2-1
TGTGCCAGCAGCCTAAGCGGGACCTACAATGAGCAGTTCTTC
CASSLSGTYNEQFF
>TRBV28|TRBD2|NA|TRBJ2-6
TGTGCCAGCAGTGGGGGGGACTCGAGCTCTGGGGCCAACGTCCTGACTTTC
CASSGGDSSSGANVLTF
>TRBV4-1|NA|NA|TRBJ1-1
TGCGCCAGCAGAACTGAAGGGGGCACTGAAGCTTTCTTT
CASRTEGGTEAFF
>TRBV5-8|TRBD1|NA|TRBJ2-6
TGTGCACTACGTACGGGACAGAGTGTTTTTGGGGCCAACGTCCTGACTTTC
CALRTGQSVFGANVLTF
>TRBV18|NA|NA|TRBJ1-1
TGTGCCAGCTCGATAGAACTGAACACTGAAGCTTTCTTT
CASSIELNTEAFF
>TRBV25-1|TRBD1|NA|TRBJ1-6
TGTGCCAGCAAACGACAGGGGGGTTCACCCCTCCACTTT
CASKRQGGSPLHF
>TRBV12-5|TRBD2|NA|TRBJ2-3
TGTGCTAGTGGTTTTACCCGGGAGCGGGGAGATACGCAGTATTTT
CASGFTRERGDTQYF
>TRBV5-1|TRBD2|once|TRBJ2-7
TGCGCCAGCAGCTTAGACCGGGGGGGCGAGCAGTACTTC
CASSLDRGGEQYF
>TRBV6-1|NA|NA|TRBJ1-1
TGTGCCAGCAGTAGGAGGGGTAGAGGCACTGAAGCTTTCTTT
CASSRRGRGTEAFF
>TRBV7-9|NA|NA|TRBJ2-7
TGTGCCAGCAGCTTAGATTGGAGCTCCTACGAGCAGTACTTC
CASSLDWSSYEQYF
>TRBV18|TRBD1|NA|TRBJ1-5
TGTGCCAGCTCACCCCTCGGGACAGGGCCGAGGGCCCAGCATTTT
CASSPLGTGPRAQHF
>TRBV18|NA|NA|TRBJ2-3
TGTGCCAGCTCACCTGCCGGAGATACGCAGTATTTT
CASSPAGDTQYF
>TRBV5-1|TRBD1|NA|TRBJ2-7
TGCGCCAGCAGCTTAAAACTGATAACAGGGGGCTCCGAGCAGTACTTC
CASSLKLITGGSEQYF
>TRBV11-2|NA|NA|TRBJ2-7
TGTGCCAGCAGCCTGACTTCCTACGAGCAGTACTTC
CASSLTSYEQYF
>TRBV19|NA|NA|TRBJ2-7
TGTGCCAGTAGTATAAGGGGACTCCTCTCCTACGAGCAGTACTTC
CASSIRGLLSYEQYF